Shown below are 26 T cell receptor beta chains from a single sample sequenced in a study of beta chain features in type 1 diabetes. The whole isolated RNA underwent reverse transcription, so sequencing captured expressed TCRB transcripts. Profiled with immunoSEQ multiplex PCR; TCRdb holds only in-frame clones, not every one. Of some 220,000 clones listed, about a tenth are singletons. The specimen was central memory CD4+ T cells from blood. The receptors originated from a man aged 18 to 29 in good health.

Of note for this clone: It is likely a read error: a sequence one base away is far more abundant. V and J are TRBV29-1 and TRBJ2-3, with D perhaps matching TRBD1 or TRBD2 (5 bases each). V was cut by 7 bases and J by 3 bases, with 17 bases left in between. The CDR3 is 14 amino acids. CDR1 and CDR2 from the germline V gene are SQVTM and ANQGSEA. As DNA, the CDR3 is TGCAGCGCCTGGGGACCGGGCGGGACAGATACGCAGTATTTT. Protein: CSAWGPGGTDTQYF.

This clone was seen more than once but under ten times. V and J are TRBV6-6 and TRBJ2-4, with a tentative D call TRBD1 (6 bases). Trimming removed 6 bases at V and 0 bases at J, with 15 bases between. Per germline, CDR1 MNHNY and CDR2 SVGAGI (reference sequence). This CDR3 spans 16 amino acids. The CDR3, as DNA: TGTGCCAGCAGACTAGGACAGCTCCTAGCCAAAAACATTCAGTACTTC. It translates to CASRLGQLLAKNIQYF.

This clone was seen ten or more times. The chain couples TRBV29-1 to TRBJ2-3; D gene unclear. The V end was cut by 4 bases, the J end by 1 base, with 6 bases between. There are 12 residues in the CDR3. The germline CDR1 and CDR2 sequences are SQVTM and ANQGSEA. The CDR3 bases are TGCAGCGTTGCGGCGGGCACAGATACGCAGTATTTT. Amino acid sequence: CSVAAGTDTQYF.

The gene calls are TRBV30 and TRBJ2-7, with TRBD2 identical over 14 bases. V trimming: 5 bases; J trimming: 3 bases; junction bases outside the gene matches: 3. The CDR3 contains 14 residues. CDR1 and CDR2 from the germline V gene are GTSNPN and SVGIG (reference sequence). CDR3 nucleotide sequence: TGTGCCTGGGTCGGGACTAGCGGGAGCTACGAGCAGTACTTC. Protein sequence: CAWVGTSGSYEQYF.

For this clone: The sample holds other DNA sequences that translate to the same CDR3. CDR3 sequence reads: CASSTGKTGELFF. The CDR3 bases are TGTGCCAGTAGTACAGGGAAAACCGGGGAGCTGTTTTTT. The chain links TRBV19 to TRBJ2-2, with D maybe TRBD1 (5 bases). V was clipped by 4 bases and J by 5 bases, with 8 bases between them. The V gene's germline CDR1 is LNHDA and CDR2 SQIVND (reference sequence). The CDR3 covers 13 residues.

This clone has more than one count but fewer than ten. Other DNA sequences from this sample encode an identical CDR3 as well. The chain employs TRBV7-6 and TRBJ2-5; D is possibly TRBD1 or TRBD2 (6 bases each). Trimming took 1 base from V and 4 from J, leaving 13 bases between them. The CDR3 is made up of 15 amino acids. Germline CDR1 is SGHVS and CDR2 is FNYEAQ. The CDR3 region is CASSLGTGRGETQYF. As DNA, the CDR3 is TGTGCCAGCAGCTTAGGTACAGGGCGGGGAGAGACCCAGTACTTC.

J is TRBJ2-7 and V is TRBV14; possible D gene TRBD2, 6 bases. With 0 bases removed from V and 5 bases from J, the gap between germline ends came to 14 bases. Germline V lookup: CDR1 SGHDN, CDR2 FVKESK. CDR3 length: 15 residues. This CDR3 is CASSQERRGPNEQYF. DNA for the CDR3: TGTGCCAGCAGCCAAGAACGGCGGGGCCCCAACGAGCAGTACTTC.

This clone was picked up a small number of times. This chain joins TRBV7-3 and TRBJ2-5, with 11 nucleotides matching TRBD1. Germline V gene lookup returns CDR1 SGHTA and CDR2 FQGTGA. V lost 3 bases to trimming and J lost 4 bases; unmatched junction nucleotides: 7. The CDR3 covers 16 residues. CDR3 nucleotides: TGTGCCAGCAGCTTGCGCGAAGGACAGGGGGCAGAGACCCAGTACTTC. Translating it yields CASSLREGQGAETQYF.

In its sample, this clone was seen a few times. CDR3 amino acids: CASTQTRDLRYEQYF. The CDR3 DNA sequence: TGTGCCAGCACCCAGACCCGGGACCTCCGCTACGAGCAGTACTTC. The chain joins TRBV7-8 to TRBJ2-7; D is possibly TRBD1 or TRBD2 (5 bases each). This CDR3 contains 15 residues. CDR1 and CDR2 (germline): SGHVS, FQNEAQ. V was cut by 7 bases and J by 3 bases, with 19 bases left in between.

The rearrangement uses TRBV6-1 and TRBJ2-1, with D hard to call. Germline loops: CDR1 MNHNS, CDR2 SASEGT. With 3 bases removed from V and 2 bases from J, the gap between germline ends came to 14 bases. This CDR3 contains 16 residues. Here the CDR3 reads CASSESTSDAYNEQFF. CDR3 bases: TGTGCCAGCAGTGAGTCTACCTCAGACGCCTACAATGAGCAGTTCTTC.

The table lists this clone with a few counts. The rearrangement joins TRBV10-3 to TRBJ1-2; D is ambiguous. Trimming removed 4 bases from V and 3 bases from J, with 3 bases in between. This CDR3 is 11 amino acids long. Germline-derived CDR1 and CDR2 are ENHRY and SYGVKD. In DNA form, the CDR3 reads TGTGCCATCAGTGGGGACTATGGCTACACCTTC. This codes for CAISGDYGYTF.

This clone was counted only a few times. DNA for the CDR3: TGTGCCAGCAGCCCATCCCTTAGGGACAGGTCATACAATGAGCAGTTCTTC. Translation gives CASSPSLRDRSYNEQFF. The gene calls are TRBV7-9 and TRBJ2-1; the match to TRBD1 covers 8 bases. Germline assignment: CDR1 SEHNR and CDR2 FQNEAQ (reference sequence). The CDR3 spans 17 residues. The V and J ends lost 5 bases and 4 bases, in that order; junction bases with no gene match: 13.

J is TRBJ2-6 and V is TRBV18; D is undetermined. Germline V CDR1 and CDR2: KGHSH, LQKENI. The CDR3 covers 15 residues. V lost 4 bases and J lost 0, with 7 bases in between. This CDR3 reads CASSQPISGANVLTF. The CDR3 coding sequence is TGTGCCAGCTCACAACCCATCTCTGGGGCCAACGTCCTGACTTTC.

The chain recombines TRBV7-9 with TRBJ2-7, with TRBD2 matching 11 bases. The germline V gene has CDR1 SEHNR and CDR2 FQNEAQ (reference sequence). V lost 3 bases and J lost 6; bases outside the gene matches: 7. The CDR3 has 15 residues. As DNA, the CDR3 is TGTGCCAGCAGCTTCGGGCACGGACTAGCGGGCGAGCAGTACTTC. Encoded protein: CASSFGHGLAGEQYF.

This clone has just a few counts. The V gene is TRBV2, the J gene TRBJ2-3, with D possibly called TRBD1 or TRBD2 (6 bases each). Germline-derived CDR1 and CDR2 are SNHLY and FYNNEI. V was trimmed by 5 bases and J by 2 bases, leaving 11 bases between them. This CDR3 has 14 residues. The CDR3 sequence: CASSSQGLTDTQYF. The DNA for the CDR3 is TGTGCCAGCAGTTCACAGGGACTCACAGATACGCAGTATTTT.

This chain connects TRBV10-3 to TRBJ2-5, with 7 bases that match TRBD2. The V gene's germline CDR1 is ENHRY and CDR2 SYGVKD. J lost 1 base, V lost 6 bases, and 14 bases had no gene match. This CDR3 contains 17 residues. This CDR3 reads CAIRPELAGVAQETQYF. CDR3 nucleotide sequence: TGTGCCATCAGGCCTGAGCTGGCGGGAGTCGCCCAAGAGACCCAGTACTTC.

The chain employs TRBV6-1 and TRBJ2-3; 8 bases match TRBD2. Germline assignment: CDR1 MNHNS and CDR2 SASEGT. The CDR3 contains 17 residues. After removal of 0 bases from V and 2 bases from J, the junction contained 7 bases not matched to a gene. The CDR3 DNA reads TGTGCCAGCAGTGAAGCGCGGGTAGCGGGGAACACAGATACGCAGTATTTT. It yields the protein CASSEARVAGNTDTQYF.

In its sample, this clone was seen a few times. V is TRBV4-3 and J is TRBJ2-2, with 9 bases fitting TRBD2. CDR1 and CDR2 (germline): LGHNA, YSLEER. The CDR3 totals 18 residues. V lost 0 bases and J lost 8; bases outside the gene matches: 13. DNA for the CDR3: TGCGCCAGCAGCCAAGATAAGGGCCTCCGGAGCGGGAGGGGGGAGCTGTTTTTT. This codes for CASSQDKGLRSGRGELFF.

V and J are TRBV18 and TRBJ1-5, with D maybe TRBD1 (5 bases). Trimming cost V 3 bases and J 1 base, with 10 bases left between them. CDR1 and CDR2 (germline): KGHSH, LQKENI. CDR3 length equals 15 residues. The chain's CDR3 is CASSPAQGSNQPQHF. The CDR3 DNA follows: TGTGCCAGCTCACCCGCCCAGGGCAGCAATCAGCCCCAGCATTTT. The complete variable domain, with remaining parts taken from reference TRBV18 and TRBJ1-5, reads NAGVMQNPRHLVRRRGQEARLRCSPMKGHSHVYWYRQLPEEGLKFMVYLQKENIIDESGMPKERFSAEFPKEGPSILRIQQVVRGDSAAYFCASSPAQGSNQPQHFGDGTRLSIL.

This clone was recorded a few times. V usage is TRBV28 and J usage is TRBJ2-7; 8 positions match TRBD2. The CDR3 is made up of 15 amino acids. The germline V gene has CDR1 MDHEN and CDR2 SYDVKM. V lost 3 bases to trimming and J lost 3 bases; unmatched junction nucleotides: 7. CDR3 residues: CASSLPSGSVYEQYF. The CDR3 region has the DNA TGTGCCAGCAGTTTGCCAAGCGGGAGTGTCTACGAGCAGTACTTC.

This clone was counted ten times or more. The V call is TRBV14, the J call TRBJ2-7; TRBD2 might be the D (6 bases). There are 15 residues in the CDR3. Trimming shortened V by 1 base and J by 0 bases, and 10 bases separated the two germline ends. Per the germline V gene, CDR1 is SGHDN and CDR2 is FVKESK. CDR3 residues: CASSQVAGSSYEQYF. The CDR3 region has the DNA TGTGCCAGCAGCCAAGTGGCGGGAAGCTCCTACGAGCAGTACTTC.

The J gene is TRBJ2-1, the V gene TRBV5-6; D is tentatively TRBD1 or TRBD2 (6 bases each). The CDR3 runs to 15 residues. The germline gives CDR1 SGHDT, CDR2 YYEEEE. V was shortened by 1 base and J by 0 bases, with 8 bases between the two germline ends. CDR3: CASSLSGASYNEQFF. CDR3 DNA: TGTGCCAGCAGCTTGTCGGGGGCCTCCTACAATGAGCAGTTCTTC.

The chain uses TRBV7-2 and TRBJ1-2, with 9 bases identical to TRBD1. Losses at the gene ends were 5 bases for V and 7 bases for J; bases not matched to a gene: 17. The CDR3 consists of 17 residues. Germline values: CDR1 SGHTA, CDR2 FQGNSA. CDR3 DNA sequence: TGTGCCAGCAGCCTGGGACAGGGTGTTTCGAGATCTATTGGCTACACCTTC. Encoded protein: CASSLGQGVSRSIGYTF.

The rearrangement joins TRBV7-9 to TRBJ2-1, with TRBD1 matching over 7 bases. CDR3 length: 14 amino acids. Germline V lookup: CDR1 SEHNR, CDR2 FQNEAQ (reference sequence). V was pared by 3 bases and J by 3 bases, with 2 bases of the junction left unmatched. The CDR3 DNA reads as TGTGCCAGCAGCTTGAGGGGGCGCTACAATGAGCAGTTCTTC. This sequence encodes CASSLRGRYNEQFF.

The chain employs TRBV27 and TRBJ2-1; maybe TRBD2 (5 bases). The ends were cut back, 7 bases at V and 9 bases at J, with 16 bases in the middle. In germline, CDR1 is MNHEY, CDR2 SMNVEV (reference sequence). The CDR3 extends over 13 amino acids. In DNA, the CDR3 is TGTGCCAGCACCCCGAACGGTGGGAGTGAGCAGTTCTTC. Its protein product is CASTPNGGSEQFF.

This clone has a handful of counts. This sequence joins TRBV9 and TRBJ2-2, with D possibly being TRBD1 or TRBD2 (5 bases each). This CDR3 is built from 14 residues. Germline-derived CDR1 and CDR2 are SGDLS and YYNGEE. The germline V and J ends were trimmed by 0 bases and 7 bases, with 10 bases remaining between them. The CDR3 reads CASSVDWGNGELFF. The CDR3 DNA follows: TGTGCCAGCAGCGTAGACTGGGGGAACGGGGAGCTGTTTTTT.